The rows below give T cell receptor beta chains drawn from one sample of a study of PD-L1 blockade in urothelial cancer. Profiled with immunoSEQ multiplex PCR; TCRdb holds only in-frame clones, not every one. The table has more than 95,000 clones, about 82% seen once; the top ten hold roughly 2.4%. The sample consisted of PBMCs, taken around atezolizumab (anti-PD-L1) treatment. These receptors all come from a man in his forties or fifties with urothelial cancer. The CDR3 runs from the conserved cysteine through the conserved F or W. D genes are given only for firm matches. Not all rows give a size; the values are once, few, many and, for expanded clones, a class.

D gene	clone size	V gene	J gene	CDR3 protein	CDR3 DNA
TRBD1	NA	TRBV5-1	TRBJ1-5	CASSLSGGNQPQHF	TGCGCCAGCAGCTTGTCAGGGGGGAATCAGCCCCAGCATTTT
TRBD1	NA	TRBV6-5	TRBJ2-4	CASRLQGRENIQYF	TGTGCCAGCAGATTACAGGGGCGGGAAAACATTCAGTACTTC
NA	NA	TRBV7-3	TRBJ1-6	CASSFGGGHDSPLHF	TGTGCCAGCAGCTTCGGGGGGGGGCATGATTCACCCCTCCACTTT
TRBD1	NA	TRBV10-1	TRBJ2-1	CASSDLRDRPYNEQFF	TGCGCCAGCAGTGACCTCCGGGACAGGCCCTACAATGAGCAGTTCTTC
TRBD1	NA	TRBV6-1	TRBJ1-6	CASSTTGAGNSPLHF	TGTGCCAGCAGCACCACAGGGGCTGGGAATTCACCCCTCCACTTT
TRBD1	few	TRBV5-3	TRBJ2-7	CARSAGTGGYEQYF	TGTGCCAGAAGCGCCGGGACAGGGGGCTACGAGCAGTACTTC
NA	NA	TRBV19	TRBJ1-3	CASARGSSGNTIYF	TGTGCCAGTGCGAGAGGGTCGAGTGGAAACACCATATATTTT
NA	NA	TRBV7-2	TRBJ2-5	CASSEQVSQETQYF	TGTGCCAGCAGCGAACAGGTGTCCCAAGAGACCCAGTACTTC
NA	NA	TRBV5-1	TRBJ1-6	CASSPKGGNGISPLHF	TGCGCCAGCAGCCCCAAAGGGGGAAACGGTATTTCACCCCTCCACTTT
TRBD1	NA	TRBV2	TRBJ2-6	CASKWDRGLGANVLTF	TGTGCCAGCAAGTGGGACAGGGGGCTAGGGGCCAACGTCCTGACTTTC
TRBD2	NA	TRBV28	TRBJ2-5	CASRHIRLGLAGGETQYF	TGTGCCAGCAGACATATTAGACTGGGACTAGCGGGAGGGGAGACCCAGTACTTC
TRBD2	NA	TRBV6-8	TRBJ2-1	CASRESTSGSYNEQFF	TGTGCCAGCAGGGAGTCCACTAGCGGCTCCTACAATGAGCAGTTCTTC
TRBD1	NA	TRBV18	TRBJ1-4	CASSRQGPNEKLFF	TGTGCCAGCTCACGACAGGGACCTAATGAAAAACTGTTTTTT